This TCR beta chain was observed in a study of CD8+CD57+ T cells in acquired aplastic anemia. Study details: DNA from sorted CD4+ and CD8+ cells averaged around 3.5 ug.

Before being chosen for sequencing, patients had shown CD8+CD57+ cell expansion by flow cytometry. At blood sampling, none of the patients had yet received therapy. General study points: The number of CD8+ CDR3 sequences shared by patients and controls was about 30.

About this clonotype itself: Its antigen is unknown.

This CDR3 has 14 amino acids. The germline gives CDR1 SQVTM, CDR2 ANQGSEA. V lost 1 base and J lost 2, with 11 bases in between. Genomic DNA templated the TCR beta VDJ and CDR3 profiling. TCRdb passed the reads through MiXCR, listing each CDR3 protein once. The table includes around 42,000 distinct CDR3 sequences, approximately 63% detected once. V is TRBV29-1 and J is TRBJ2-5; D is unclear. Source material: sorted CD4+, CD8+, or CD8+CD57+ T cells (not recorded which) from PBMCs. The sequence came from a human donor with aplastic anemia. The CDR3 bases are TGCAGCGTTGAAGCGCCCGGAACTCAAGAGACCCAGTACTTC. It codes for CSVEAPGTQETQYF. The full variable domain, rest sourced from reference TRBV29-1 and TRBJ2-5, is SAVISQKPSRDICQRGTSLTIQCQVDSQVTMMFWYRQQPGQSLTLIATANQGSEATYESGFVIDKFPISRPNLTFSTLTVSNMSPEDSSIYLCSVEAPGTQETQYFGPGTRLLVL.